This is a list of T cell receptor beta chains from one sample in a study of cytomegalovirus exposure and HLA in healthy donors. Some clones are missing from TCRdb's copy, which holds only in-frame ones; the method was immunoSEQ multiplex PCR. The data contain approximately 150,000 clones, roughly 80% of them singletons. What was sequenced was PBMCs. These TCRs come from a woman between 50 and 59 years old in good health and CMV-seropositive. CDR3s include the opening cysteine and the closing phenylalanine or tryptophan. Each record gives: clone size, D gene, J gene, V gene, CDR3 protein, CDR3 DNA. D genes are given only for firm matches. Size values are once, few and many counts, or a class for expanded clones, and some rows have none.

NA,NA,TRBJ2-2,TRBV7-2,CASSYGHGSGGELFF,TGTGCCAGCAGCTACGGACACGGTTCTGGGGGGGAGCTGTTTTTT
NA,TRBD1,TRBJ2-7,TRBV5-1,CASTPGTGTYEQYF,TGCGCCAGCACTCCCGGGACAGGAACCTACGAGCAGTACTTC
once,NA,TRBJ1-5,TRBV29-1,CSVETGANQPQHF,TGCAGCGTTGAAACTGGGGCCAATCAGCCCCAGCATTTT
NA,NA,TRBJ1-1,TRBV5-4,CASSQDQGLNTEAFF,TGTGCCAGCAGCCAAGACCAGGGGCTGAACACTGAAGCTTTCTTT
NA,TRBD2,TRBJ2-1,TRBV10-3,CAISEGTSTYNEQFF,TGTGCCATCAGTGAGGGGACTAGCACCTACAATGAGCAGTTCTTC
NA,TRBD2,TRBJ2-5,TRBV5-1,CASSLDRGGLETQYF,TGCGCCAGCAGCCTCGATCGGGGGGGGTTAGAGACCCAGTACTTC
NA,NA,TRBJ2-7,TRBV10-3,CAISGQYEQYF,TGTGCCATCAGTGGACAGTACGAGCAGTACTTC
NA,NA,TRBJ2-5,TRBV6-5,CASSYSNRLGAETQYF,TGTGCCAGCAGTTACTCGAATCGACTGGGGGCTGAGACCCAGTACTTC
medium-sized,TRBD2,TRBJ2-7,TRBV25-1,CASSPAGGPFYEQYF,TGTGCCAGCAGTCCAGCGGGGGGGCCTTTCTACGAGCAGTACTTC
NA,NA,TRBJ1-5,TRBV5-5,CASSEDSLGNQPQHF,TGTGCCAGCAGCGAGGACAGTCTAGGCAATCAGCCCCAGCATTTT
NA,TRBD1,TRBJ1-2,TRBV29-1,CSVASWDRGSSNYGYTF,TGCAGCGTCGCCTCCTGGGACAGGGGGTCATCTAACTATGGCTACACCTTC
NA,NA,TRBJ2-5,TRBV29-1,CSVRNFEETQYF,TGCAGCGTGCGGAATTTTGAAGAGACCCAGTACTTC
NA,TRBD1,TRBJ2-3,TRBV23-1,CASSHPVAQGDYGWDTDTQYF,TGCGCCAGCAGTCACCCCGTTGCACAGGGGGATTACGGGTGGGACACAGATACGCAGTATTTT
NA,NA,TRBJ1-5,TRBV4-1,CASSLVRVSQPQHF,TGCGCCAGCAGCCTTGTCAGGGTAAGTCAGCCCCAGCATTTT
NA,NA,TRBJ1-4,TRBV19,CASSIKLPGEKLFF,TGTGCCAGTAGTATCAAACTTCCCGGGGAAAAACTGTTTTTT
NA,TRBD2,TRBJ2-7,TRBV27,CATSVAGYEQYF,TGTGCCACCAGTGTAGCGGGGTACGAGCAGTACTTC
once,NA,TRBJ2-1,TRBV5-4,CASSPGQNEQFF,TGTGCCAGCAGCCCGGGACAAAATGAGCAGTTCTTC
NA,NA,TRBJ1-1,TRBV11-1,CASRREVGNTEAFF,TGTGCCAGCAGGAGGGAGGTTGGGAACACTGAAGCTTTCTTT
NA,NA,TRBJ2-3,TRBV4-2,CASSQSGEQDTQYF,TGTGCCAGCAGCCAATCAGGGGAGCAAGATACGCAGTATTTT
NA,TRBD2,TRBJ2-5,TRBV5-4,CASSLAGGEETQYF,TGTGCCAGCAGCTTGGCCGGGGGGGAAGAGACCCAGTACTTC
NA,TRBD1,TRBJ1-6,TRBV5-8,CASSRTGGYNSPLHF,TGTGCCAGCAGCCGGACAGGGGGTTATAATTCACCCCTCCACTTT
NA,NA,TRBJ1-2,TRBV5-1,CASSLLEANNYGYTF,TGCGCCAGCAGCTTGCTAGAAGCAAATAACTATGGCTACACCTTC